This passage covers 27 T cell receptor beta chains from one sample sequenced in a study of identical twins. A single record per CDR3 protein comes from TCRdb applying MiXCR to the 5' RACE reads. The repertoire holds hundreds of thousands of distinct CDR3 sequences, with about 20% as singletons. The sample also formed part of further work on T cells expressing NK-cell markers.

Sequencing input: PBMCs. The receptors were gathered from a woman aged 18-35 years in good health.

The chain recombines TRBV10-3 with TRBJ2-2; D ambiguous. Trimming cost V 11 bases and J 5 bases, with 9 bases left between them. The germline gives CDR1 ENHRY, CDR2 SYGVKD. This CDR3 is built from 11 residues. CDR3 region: CAVYGTGELFF. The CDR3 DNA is TGTGCCGTATACGGGACCGGGGAGCTGTTTTTT.

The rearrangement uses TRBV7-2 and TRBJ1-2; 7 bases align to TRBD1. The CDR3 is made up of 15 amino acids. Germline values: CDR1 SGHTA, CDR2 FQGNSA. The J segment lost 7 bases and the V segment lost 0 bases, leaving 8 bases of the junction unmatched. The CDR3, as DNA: TGTGCCAGCAGCTTAGCCCGGGACAGTCTTTCTGGCTACACCTTC. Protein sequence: CASSLARDSLSGYTF.

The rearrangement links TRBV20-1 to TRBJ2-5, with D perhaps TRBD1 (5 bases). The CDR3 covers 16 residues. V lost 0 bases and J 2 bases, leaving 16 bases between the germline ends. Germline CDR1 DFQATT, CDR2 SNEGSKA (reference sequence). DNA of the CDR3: TGCAGTGCTAGAGATGTAAGACGGACATCACAAGAGACCCAGTACTTC. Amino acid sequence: CSARDVRRTSQETQYF.

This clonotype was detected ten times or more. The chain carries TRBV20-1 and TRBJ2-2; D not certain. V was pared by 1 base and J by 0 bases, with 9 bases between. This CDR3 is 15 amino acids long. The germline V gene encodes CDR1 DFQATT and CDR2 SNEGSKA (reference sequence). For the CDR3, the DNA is TGCAGTGCTAGAGTCCGGGTTGCGAACACCGGGGAGCTGTTTTTT. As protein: CSARVRVANTGELFF.

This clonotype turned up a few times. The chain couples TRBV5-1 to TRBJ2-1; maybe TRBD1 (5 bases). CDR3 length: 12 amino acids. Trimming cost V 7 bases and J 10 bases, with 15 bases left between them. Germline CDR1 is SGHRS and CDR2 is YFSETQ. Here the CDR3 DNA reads TGCGCCAGCCAGAACGGATACAGGGAGCAGTTCTTC. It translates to CASQNGYREQFF.

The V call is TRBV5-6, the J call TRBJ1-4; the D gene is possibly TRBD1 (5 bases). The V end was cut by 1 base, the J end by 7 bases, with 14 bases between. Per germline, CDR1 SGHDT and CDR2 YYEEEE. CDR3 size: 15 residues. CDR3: CASSLLGQGGEKLFF. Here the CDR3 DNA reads TGTGCCAGCAGCTTGTTGGGGCAGGGCGGTGAAAAACTGTTTTTT.

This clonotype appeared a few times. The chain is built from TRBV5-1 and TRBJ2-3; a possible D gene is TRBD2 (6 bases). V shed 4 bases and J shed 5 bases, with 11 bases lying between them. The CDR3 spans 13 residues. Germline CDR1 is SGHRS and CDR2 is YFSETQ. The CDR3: CASSRGEVDTQYF. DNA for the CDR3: TGCGCCAGCAGCCGCGGGGAGGTAGATACGCAGTATTTT.

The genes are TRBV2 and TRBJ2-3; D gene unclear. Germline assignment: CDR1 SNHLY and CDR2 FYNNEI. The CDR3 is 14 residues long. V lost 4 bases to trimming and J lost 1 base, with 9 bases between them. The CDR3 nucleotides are TGTGCCAGCAGTGTGGTCCCCCGCACAGATACGCAGTATTTT. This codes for CASSVVPRTDTQYF.

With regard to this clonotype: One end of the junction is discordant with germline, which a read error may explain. The CDR3 loop reads CAGRKQGGYEQYF. In nucleotides, the CDR3 is TGCGCCGGCAGGAAACAGGGGGGCTACGAGCAGTACTTC. This rearrangement joins TRBV10-2 to TRBJ2-7; 8 bases are shared with TRBD1. The germline CDR1 and CDR2 sequences are WSHSY and SAAADI. CDR3 length: 13 amino acids.

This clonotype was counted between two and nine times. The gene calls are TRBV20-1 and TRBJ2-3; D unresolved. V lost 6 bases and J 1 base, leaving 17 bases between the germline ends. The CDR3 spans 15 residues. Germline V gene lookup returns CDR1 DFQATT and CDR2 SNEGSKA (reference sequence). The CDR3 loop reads CSARATPTGTDTQYF. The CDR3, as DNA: TGCAGTGCCCGTGCCACTCCGACTGGCACAGATACGCAGTATTTT.

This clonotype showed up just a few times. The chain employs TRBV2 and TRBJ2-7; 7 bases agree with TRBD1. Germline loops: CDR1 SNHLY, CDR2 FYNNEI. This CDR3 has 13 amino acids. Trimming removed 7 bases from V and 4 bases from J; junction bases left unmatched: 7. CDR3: CASNIDRVYEQYF. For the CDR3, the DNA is TGTGCCAGCAACATCGACAGGGTGTACGAGCAGTACTTC.

The DNA of the CDR3 is TGTGCCATCAGCTTGGGCACCGGGGAGCTGTTTTTT. Protein product: CAISLGTGELFF. This chain links TRBV10-3 with TRBJ2-2, with D unresolved. CDR1 ENHRY and CDR2 SYGVKD come from the germline V gene. CDR3 size: 12 residues. Trimming removed 6 bases at V and 4 bases at J, with 6 bases between.

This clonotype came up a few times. The CDR3 DNA sequence: TGTGCCAGCCCCCCTCCCGGCCAGTTTAAAGAGACCCAGTACTTC. Amino acid sequence: CASPPPGQFKETQYF. V is TRBV7-6 and J is TRBJ2-5, with D uncertain. The V gene lost 8 bases and the J gene lost 3 bases, with 19 bases spanning the gap. Germline loops: CDR1 SGHVS, CDR2 FNYEAQ. The CDR3 contains 15 residues.

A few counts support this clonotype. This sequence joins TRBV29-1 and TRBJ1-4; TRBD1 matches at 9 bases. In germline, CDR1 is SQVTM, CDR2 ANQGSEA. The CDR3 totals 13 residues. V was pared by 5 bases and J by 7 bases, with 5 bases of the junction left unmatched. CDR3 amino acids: CSVTGGAGEKLFF. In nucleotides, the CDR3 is TGCAGCGTTACAGGGGGCGCCGGTGAAAAACTGTTTTTT.

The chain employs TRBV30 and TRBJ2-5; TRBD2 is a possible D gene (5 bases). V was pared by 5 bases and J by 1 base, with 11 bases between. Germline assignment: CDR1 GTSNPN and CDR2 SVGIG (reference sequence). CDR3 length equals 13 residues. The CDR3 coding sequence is TGTGCCTGGTGCAAGGAGGTCCAAGAGACCCAGTACTTC. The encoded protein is CAWCKEVQETQYF.

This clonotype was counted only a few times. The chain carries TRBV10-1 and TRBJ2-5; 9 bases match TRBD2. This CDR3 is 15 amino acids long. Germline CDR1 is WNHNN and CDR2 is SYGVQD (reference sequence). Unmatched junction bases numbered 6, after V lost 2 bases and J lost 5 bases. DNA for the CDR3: TGCGCCAGCAGTGAGGGGAGCGGGGGGCGCGAGACCCAGTACTTC. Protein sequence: CASSEGSGGRETQYF.

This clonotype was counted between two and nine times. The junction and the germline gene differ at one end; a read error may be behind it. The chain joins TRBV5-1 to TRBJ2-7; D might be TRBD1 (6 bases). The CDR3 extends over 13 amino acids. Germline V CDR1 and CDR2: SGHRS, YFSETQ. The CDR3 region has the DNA TGTGCCAGCAGTTTAGGGGGACACTACGAGCAGTACTTC. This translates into CASSLGGHYEQYF.

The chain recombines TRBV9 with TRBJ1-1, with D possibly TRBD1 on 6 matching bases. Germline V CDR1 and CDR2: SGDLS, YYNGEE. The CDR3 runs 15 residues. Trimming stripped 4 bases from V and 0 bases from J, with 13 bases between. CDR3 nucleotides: TGTGCCAGCAGCTCGGGGGGGGCCATGAACACTGAAGCTTTCTTT. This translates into CASSSGGAMNTEAFF.

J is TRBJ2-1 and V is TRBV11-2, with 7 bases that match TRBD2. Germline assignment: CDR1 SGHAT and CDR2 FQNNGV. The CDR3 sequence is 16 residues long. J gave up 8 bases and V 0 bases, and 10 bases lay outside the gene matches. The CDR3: CASSLEPGLLVDEQFF. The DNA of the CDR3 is TGTGCCAGCAGCTTAGAGCCGGGACTACTCGTGGATGAGCAGTTCTTC.

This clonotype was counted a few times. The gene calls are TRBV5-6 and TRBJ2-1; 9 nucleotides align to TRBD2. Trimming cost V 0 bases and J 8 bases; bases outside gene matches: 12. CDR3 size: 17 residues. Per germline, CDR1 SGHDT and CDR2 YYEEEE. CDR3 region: CASSLDSSGSWYDEQFF. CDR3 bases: TGTGCCAGCAGCTTGGATAGTAGCGGGAGTTGGTACGATGAGCAGTTCTTC.

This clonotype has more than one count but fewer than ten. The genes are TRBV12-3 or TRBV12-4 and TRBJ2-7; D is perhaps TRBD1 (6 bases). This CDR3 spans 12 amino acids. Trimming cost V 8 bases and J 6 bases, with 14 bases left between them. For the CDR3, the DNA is TGTGCCAGCGCCCCAGGGGTACCCGAGCAGTACTTC. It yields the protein CASAPGVPEQYF.

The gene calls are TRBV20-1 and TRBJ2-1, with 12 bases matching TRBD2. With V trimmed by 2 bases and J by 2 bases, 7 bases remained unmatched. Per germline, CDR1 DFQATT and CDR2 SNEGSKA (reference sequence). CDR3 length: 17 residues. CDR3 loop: CSARSSGGAYPYNEQFF. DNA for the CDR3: TGCAGTGCTAGATCTAGCGGGGGGGCATACCCCTACAATGAGCAGTTCTTC.

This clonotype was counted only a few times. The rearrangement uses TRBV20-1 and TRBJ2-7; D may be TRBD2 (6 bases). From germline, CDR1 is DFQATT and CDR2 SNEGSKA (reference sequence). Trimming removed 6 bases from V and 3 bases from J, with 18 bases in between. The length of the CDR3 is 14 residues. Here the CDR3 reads CSAPTGLGLYEQYF. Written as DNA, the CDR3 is TGCAGTGCACCTACGGGACTGGGACTCTACGAGCAGTACTTC.

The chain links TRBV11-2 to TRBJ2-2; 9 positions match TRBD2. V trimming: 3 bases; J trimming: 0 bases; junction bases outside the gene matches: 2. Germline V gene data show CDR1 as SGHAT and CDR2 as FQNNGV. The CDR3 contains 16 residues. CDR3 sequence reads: CASSFLAGTNTGELFF. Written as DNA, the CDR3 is TGTGCCAGCAGCTTCCTAGCGGGAACGAACACCGGGGAGCTGTTTTTT.

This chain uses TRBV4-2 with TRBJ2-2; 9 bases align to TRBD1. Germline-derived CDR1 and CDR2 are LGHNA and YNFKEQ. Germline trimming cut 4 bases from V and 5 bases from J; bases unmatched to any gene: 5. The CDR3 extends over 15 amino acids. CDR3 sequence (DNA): TGTGCCAGCAGCCTGGACAGGGGAAGGACCGGGGAGCTGTTTTTT. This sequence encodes CASSLDRGRTGELFF.

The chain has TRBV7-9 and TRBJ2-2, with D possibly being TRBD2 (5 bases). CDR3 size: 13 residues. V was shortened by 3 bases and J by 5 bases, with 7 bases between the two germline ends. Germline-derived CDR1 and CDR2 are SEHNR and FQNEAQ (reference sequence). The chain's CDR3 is CASSLRETGELFF. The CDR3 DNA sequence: TGTGCCAGCAGCTTGAGGGAAACCGGGGAGCTGTTTTTT.

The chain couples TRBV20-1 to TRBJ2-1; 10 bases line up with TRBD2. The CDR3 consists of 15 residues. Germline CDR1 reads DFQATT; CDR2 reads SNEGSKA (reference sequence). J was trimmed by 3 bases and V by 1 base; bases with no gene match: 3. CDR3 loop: CSARALAGVYNEQFF. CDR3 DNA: TGCAGTGCTAGAGCTCTAGCGGGAGTCTACAATGAGCAGTTCTTC.